Shown below are 32 T cell receptor beta chains from a single sample sequenced in a study of T-cell memory formation after mild COVID-19. TCRdb independently ran MiXCR on the 5' RACE reads; one entry per CDR3 protein. The data show about 270,000 distinct CDR3 sequences, around 15% seen once. Sample: PBMCs or a T cell subset sorted from them (not recorded which). The receptors were gathered from a young man who had mild COVID-19 (a few samples of this study predate the infection). Cell type and time point are not known.

This clonotype was seen a few times. The chain recombines TRBV6-2 or TRBV6-3 with TRBJ2-3, with D tentatively TRBD1 or TRBD2 (6 bases each). This CDR3 contains 15 residues. Germline V CDR1 and CDR2: MNHEY, SVGEGT. Trimming removed 6 bases from V and 3 bases from J, with 16 bases in between. CDR3 protein: CASSRGPSQTDTQYF. In nucleotides, the CDR3 is TGTGCCAGCAGCCGGGGGCCCTCACAAACAGATACGCAGTATTTT.

The gene calls are TRBV20-1 and TRBJ1-1; TRBD1 aligns across 9 bases. CDR1 and CDR2 from the germline V gene are DFQATT and SNEGSKA (reference sequence). The CDR3 is 15 amino acids. V was pared by 3 bases and J by 2 bases, with 7 bases of the junction left unmatched. The DNA of the CDR3 is TGCAGTGCTAGGGTCCTGACAGGGGGAAACACTGAAGCTTTCTTT. The encoded protein is CSARVLTGGNTEAFF.

This clonotype occurred a few times. One end of the junction fails to match germline, which may point to a read error. The rearrangement joins TRBV7-7 to TRBJ2-1; 11 bases match TRBD2. The CDR3 covers 15 residues. The germline gives CDR1 SSHAT, CDR2 FNYEAQ (reference sequence). CDR3 sequence (DNA): TGTGCTAGCAGCGTTAGCGGGGGGGCCGCCAATGAGCAGTTCTTC. Translation gives CASSVSGGAANEQFF.

This clonotype has just a few counts. In nucleotides, the CDR3 is TGCGCCAGCAGCCAAGAGATCGGGACAGGTGAAGCTTTCTTT. Its protein is CASSQEIGTGEAFF. The chain has TRBV4-3 and TRBJ1-1; 8 bases line up with TRBD1. CDR3 length: 14 amino acids. Losses at the gene ends were 0 bases for V and 7 bases for J; bases not matched to a gene: 4. Per the germline V gene, CDR1 is LGHNA and CDR2 is YSLEER.

A few counts support this clonotype. The V and J genes are TRBV2 and TRBJ1-4; D may be TRBD1 (5 bases). This CDR3 has 15 residues. Germline V CDR1 and CDR2: SNHLY, FYNNEI. Deletions cut 7 bases from V and 2 bases from J, with 14 bases between. The DNA for the CDR3 is TGTGCCAGCACCGGGGGAAGGACCACTAATGAAAAACTGTTTTTT. Residues: CASTGGRTTNEKLFF.

The chain's CDR3 is CASSLFSGDYEQYF. The DNA of the CDR3 is TGTGCCAGCAGCTTGTTCTCAGGGGACTACGAGCAGTACTTC. V is TRBV7-9 and J is TRBJ2-7, with D possibly matching TRBD1 (6 bases). The CDR3 sequence is 14 residues long. Trimming shortened V by 3 bases and J by 3 bases, and 12 bases separated the two germline ends. Per germline, CDR1 SEHNR and CDR2 FQNEAQ (reference sequence).

This clonotype showed up many times. V and J are TRBV7-2 and TRBJ2-1, with 12 nucleotides matching TRBD2. Germline CDR1 and CDR2: SGHTA and FQGNSA. The CDR3 is 15 amino acids. The V and J ends lost 4 bases and 4 bases, in that order; junction bases with no gene match: 2. The CDR3 DNA sequence: TGTGCCAGCAGCTCACTAGCGGGGGGATACAATGAGCAGTTCTTC. Its protein product is CASSSLAGGYNEQFF.

This clonotype showed up just a few times. The chain couples TRBV9 to TRBJ1-2; maybe TRBD1 (5 bases). CDR1 and CDR2 from the germline V gene are SGDLS and YYNGEE. The CDR3 covers 13 residues. V lost 6 bases and J 8 bases, leaving 17 bases between the germline ends. The CDR3 reads CASNRPGGNGYTF. The DNA for the CDR3 is TGTGCCAGCAACAGACCGGGGGGTAACGGCTACACCTTC.

V is TRBV6-2 or TRBV6-3 and J is TRBJ2-5; D tentatively fits TRBD1 or TRBD2 (6 bases each). Per germline, CDR1 MNHEY and CDR2 SVGEGT. Trimming removed 0 bases at V and 7 bases at J, with 15 bases between. The CDR3 has 15 amino acids. This CDR3 is CASSYSGSRGGTQYF. CDR3 nucleotide sequence: TGTGCCAGCAGTTACTCCGGGAGCAGGGGAGGGACCCAGTACTTC.

The chain is built from TRBV6-2 or TRBV6-3 and TRBJ1-1; the D is unclear. The CDR3 has 11 residues. Between the trimmed V and J ends, which lost 1 base and 10 bases, there was a span of 7 bases. Germline CDR1 reads MNHEY; CDR2 reads SVGEGT. This CDR3 is CASSYWGSAFF. The DNA of the CDR3 is TGTGCCAGCAGTTACTGGGGTTCAGCTTTCTTT.

This clonotype was detected many times. The chain joins TRBV4-3 to TRBJ2-7; 7 bases fit TRBD1. Losses at the gene ends were 1 base for V and 2 bases for J; bases not matched to a gene: 2. In germline, CDR1 is LGHNA, CDR2 YSLEER. The CDR3 loop spans 14 amino acids. CDR3 loop: CASSQGDRAYEQYF. In DNA, the CDR3 is TGCGCCAGCAGCCAAGGGGACAGAGCCTACGAGCAGTACTTC.

This clonotype was observed many times. The genes are TRBV5-5 and TRBJ2-3, with no clear D. Deletions cut 3 bases from V and 0 bases from J, with 8 bases between. The germline CDR1 and CDR2 sequences are SGHKS and YYEKEE (reference sequence). The CDR3 contains 14 residues. CDR3 coding DNA: TGTGCCAGCAGCTCGGACGGTAGCACAGATACGCAGTATTTT. This codes for CASSSDGSTDTQYF.

This clonotype was observed a few times. The V call is TRBV7-8, the J call TRBJ1-5; TRBD1 might be the D (5 bases). Trimming left V 2 bases short and J 5 bases short, with 16 bases between. Per the germline V gene, CDR1 is SGHVS and CDR2 is FQNEAQ. CDR3 length equals 16 residues. The CDR3 DNA follows: TGTGCCAGCAGCTTAACCCCGGGCCGAGGGGATCAGCCCCAGCATTTT. Its translation is CASSLTPGRGDQPQHF.

In this sample, this clonotype turned up a few times. The rearrangement links TRBV4-3 to TRBJ2-2, with D unclear. The CDR3 consists of 16 residues. Per germline, CDR1 LGHNA and CDR2 YSLEER. Trimming shortened V by 0 bases and J by 6 bases, and 14 bases separated the two germline ends. The CDR3: CASSQDYWALAGELFF. The CDR3 DNA is TGCGCCAGCAGCCAAGATTATTGGGCGCTCGCCGGGGAGCTGTTTTTT.

CDR3 in amino acids: CASSDPAAGGEQFF. Here the CDR3 DNA reads TGCGCCAGCAGCGACCCCGCCGCAGGGGGTGAGCAGTTCTTC. V usage is TRBV5-1 and J usage is TRBJ2-1; 7 nucleotides line up with TRBD1. Germline V gene lookup returns CDR1 SGHRS and CDR2 YFSETQ. The trim removed 4 bases at V and 9 bases at J, leaving 10 bases unmatched. This CDR3 is 14 amino acids long.

This rearrangement joins TRBV7-2 to TRBJ2-7, with 10 bases matching TRBD2. This CDR3 has 15 amino acids. Germline CDR1 SGHTA, CDR2 FQGNSA. The J segment lost 4 bases and the V segment lost 2 bases, leaving 5 bases of the junction unmatched. CDR3 amino acids: CASSLLPSGGYEQYF. Written as DNA, the CDR3 is TGTGCCAGCAGCTTACTACCTAGCGGGGGATACGAGCAGTACTTC.

At least ten counts were recorded for this clonotype. The CDR3 sequence is CASRERDTEAFF. Written as DNA, the CDR3 is TGTGCCAGCAGAGAGAGGGACACTGAAGCTTTCTTT. The chain carries TRBV7-9 and TRBJ1-1; D gene ambiguous. The CDR3 is made up of 12 amino acids. V lost 6 bases and J lost 3, with 8 bases in between. CDR1 and CDR2 from the germline V gene are SEHNR and FQNEAQ (reference sequence).

This clonotype was counted between two and nine times. The chain uses TRBV7-6 and TRBJ2-1, with D perhaps TRBD2 (6 bases). The CDR3 totals 11 residues. Trimming took 1 base from V and 13 from J, leaving 8 bases between them. The V gene's germline CDR1 is SGHVS and CDR2 FNYEAQ. The CDR3 sequence: CASSLGAGQFF. As DNA, the CDR3 is TGTGCCAGCAGCTTAGGGGCGGGACAGTTCTTC.

This clonotype was recorded many times. The V call is TRBV19, the J call TRBJ2-2, with unresolved D. The CDR3 is 11 amino acids. Germline V lookup: CDR1 LNHDA, CDR2 SQIVND (reference sequence). Trimming left V 6 bases short and J 7 bases short, with 6 bases between. CDR3 loop: CASRSSGELFF. CDR3 coding DNA: TGTGCCAGTAGATCTAGCGGGGAGCTGTTTTTT.

The chain combines TRBV12-3 or TRBV12-4 with TRBJ2-5, with D uncertain. The CDR3 runs 15 residues. V lost 6 bases to trimming and J lost 1 base, with 15 bases between them. DNA for the CDR3: TGTGCCAGCAGCGCCCCGGATTGGGCCCAAGAGACCCAGTACTTC. Translated, it gives CASSAPDWAQETQYF.

The CDR3 reads CATSVRDREVDEQFF. CDR3 nucleotide sequence: TGTGCCACCAGTGTCCGGGACAGGGAAGTCGATGAGCAGTTCTTC. The chain couples TRBV24-1 to TRBJ2-1; 9 bases fit TRBD1. The V and J ends lost 5 bases and 8 bases, in that order; junction bases with no gene match: 9. Germline V lookup: CDR1 KGHDR, CDR2 SFDVKD. This CDR3 is built from 15 residues.

This clonotype was seen ten or more times. The chain joins TRBV4-3 to TRBJ1-3; D remains ambiguous. Germline values: CDR1 LGHNA, CDR2 YSLEER. CDR3 length: 15 residues. Trimming stripped 4 bases from V and 0 bases from J, with 10 bases between. The chain's CDR3 is CASSPGPDSGNTIYF. In nucleotides, the CDR3 is TGCGCCAGCAGCCCCGGACCGGACTCTGGAAACACCATATATTTT.

V is TRBV9 and J is TRBJ2-1; D unclear. Trimming removed 2 bases at V and 1 base at J, with 10 bases between. The CDR3 has 15 amino acids. The germline gives CDR1 SGDLS, CDR2 YYNGEE. CDR3 region: CASSVGRMSYNEQFF. The CDR3 DNA follows: TGTGCCAGCAGCGTCGGACGGATGTCCTACAATGAGCAGTTCTTC. Filled out from reference TRBV9 and TRBJ2-1, the complete variable domain reads DSGVTQTPKHLITATGQRVTLRCSPRSGDLSVYWYQQSLDQGLQFLIQYYNGEERAKGNILERFSAQQFPDLHSELNLSSLELGDSALYFCASSVGRMSYNEQFFGPGTRLTVL.

A few counts support this clonotype. The chain couples TRBV7-9 to TRBJ1-1; tentative D call: TRBD1 (6 bases). This CDR3 has 16 residues. Per the germline V gene, CDR1 is SEHNR and CDR2 is FQNEAQ (reference sequence). V was clipped by 4 bases and J by 5 bases, with 20 bases between them. The CDR3 loop is CASSSTTGIRGTEAFF. The CDR3 nucleotides are TGTGCCAGCAGCTCAACAACAGGGATACGCGGGACTGAAGCTTTCTTT.

This clonotype was seen a handful of times. J is TRBJ1-6 and V is TRBV7-9; no clear D gene. Trimming stripped 2 bases from V and 4 bases from J, with 9 bases between. The germline CDR1 and CDR2 sequences are SEHNR and FQNEAQ (reference sequence). This CDR3 comprises 15 residues. In nucleotides, the CDR3 is TGTGCCAGCAGCTTAATGGGCCATTATAATTCACCCCTCCACTTT. Translating gives CASSLMGHYNSPLHF. Full variable domain (rest looked up from reference TRBV7-9 and TRBJ1-6): DTGVSQNPRHKITKRGQNVTFRCDPISEHNRLYWYRQTLGQGPEFLTYFQNEAQLEKSRLLSDRFSAERPKGSFSTLEIQRTEQGDSAMYLCASSLMGHYNSPLHFGNGTRLTVT.

This clonotype was found many times. The chain joins TRBV19 to TRBJ1-5, with a weak D call TRBD1 (5 bases). The CDR3 sequence is 13 residues long. Trimming took 7 bases from V and 9 from J, leaving 16 bases between them. Germline CDR1 is LNHDA and CDR2 is SQIVND (reference sequence). CDR3 loop: CASTMAGVRPQHF. In nucleotides, the CDR3 is TGTGCCAGTACCATGGCGGGGGTCCGGCCCCAGCATTTT.

The genes are TRBV20-1 and TRBJ2-1; 7 nucleotides match TRBD2. The J segment lost 10 bases and the V segment lost 5 bases, leaving 8 bases of the junction unmatched. The CDR3 extends over 12 amino acids. Germline V CDR1 and CDR2: DFQATT, SNEGSKA (reference sequence). DNA for the CDR3: TGCAGTGCTCTGGGAGGGGTCGACGAGCAGTTCTTC. This encodes CSALGGVDEQFF.

CDR3 sequence: CAISGDSGTDTQYF. The CDR3 DNA is TGTGCCATCAGTGGAGATTCAGGCACAGATACGCAGTATTTT. The chain is built from TRBV10-3 and TRBJ2-3; unclear D gene. CDR1 and CDR2 from the germline V gene are ENHRY and SYGVKD. The ends were cut back, 4 bases at V and 1 base at J, with 9 bases in the middle. The CDR3 length is 14 residues.

The rearrangement links TRBV7-2 to TRBJ2-6, with D possibly being TRBD1 or TRBD2 (6 bases each). Trimming shortened V by 1 base and J by 5 bases, and 15 bases separated the two germline ends. This CDR3 comprises 17 residues. The germline V gene has CDR1 SGHTA and CDR2 FQGNSA. CDR3 DNA: TGTGCCAGCAGCTTAGACGGGGGCGCAACTTGGGCCAACGTCCTGACTTTC. Its translation: CASSLDGGATWANVLTF.

This clonotype came up a few times. The chain uses TRBV12-3 or TRBV12-4 and TRBJ2-3; 13 positions agree with TRBD2. The CDR3 length is 16 residues. V dropped 4 bases and J dropped 6; count of bases not matched to a gene: 7. The chain's CDR3 is CASSYTSGGAKDTQYF. The CDR3 DNA sequence: TGTGCCAGCAGTTACACTAGCGGGGGGGCCAAGGATACGCAGTATTTT.

The genes are TRBV12-3 or TRBV12-4 and TRBJ1-2; 7 positions agree with TRBD1. The CDR3 runs to 14 residues. Trimming cost V 5 bases and J 4 bases; bases outside gene matches: 7. The CDR3 DNA sequence: TGTGCCAGCAGTCAGGGGGGACAGACCTATGGCTACACCTTC. It codes for CASSQGGQTYGYTF.

This clonotype has a handful of counts. The chain recombines TRBV7-3 with TRBJ2-3, with TRBD2 as a possible D gene (6 bases). V dropped 0 bases and J dropped 7 bases, with 14 bases sitting between them. Germline CDR1 and CDR2: SGHTA and FQGTGA. This CDR3 contains 15 residues. This CDR3 reads CASSLTGEVGNTQYF. CDR3 nucleotide sequence: TGTGCCAGCAGCTTAACCGGGGAGGTAGGGAATACGCAGTATTTT.